Listed below are T cell receptor beta chains from one sample, sequenced in a study of blood T cells in healthy people across ages. TCRdb itself ran the 5' RACE reads through MiXCR, one entry per CDR3 protein. The sample shows approximately 1,700,000 distinct CDR3 sequences, approximately 39% of them seen only once. The specimen was blood. The source of these receptors is a human donor in good health. Both conserved end residues are part of each CDR3. D genes are given only for firm matches. Clone sizes are given selectively: once, few, many, or a class where the clone is expanded.

v_gene	j_gene	abundance	d_gene	CDR3aa	CDR3nt
TRBV6-6	TRBJ1-5	few	-	CASSYSNGNSNQPQHF	TGTGCCAGCAGTTACTCAAACGGAAATAGCAATCAGCCCCAGCATTTT
TRBV20-1	TRBJ2-7	-	TRBD1	CSASKQGATEQYF	TGCAGTGCTAGTAAACAGGGGGCGACCGAGCAGTACTTC
TRBV12-3/TRBV12-4	TRBJ1-1	-	-	CASSRVRTMNTEAFF	TGTGCCAGCAGTAGAGTTCGGACGATGAACACTGAAGCTTTCTTT
TRBV28	TRBJ2-5	-	TRBD1	CASSEGQGRTQYF	TGTGCCAGCAGTGAGGGACAGGGGAGGACCCAGTACTTC
TRBV29-1	TRBJ1-2	few	-	CSVQRADYGYTF	TGCAGCGTTCAACGGGCGGACTATGGCTACACCTTC
TRBV9	TRBJ2-5	few	-	CASSVGVGGQETQYF	TGTGCCAGCAGCGTAGGTGTAGGGGGCCAAGAGACCCAGTACTTC
TRBV5-1	TRBJ2-7	-	-	CASSFSTDSYEQYF	TGCGCCAGCAGCTTTAGCACAGACTCCTACGAGCAGTACTTC
TRBV7-9	TRBJ2-1	few	TRBD1	CASSFGGTGKYNEQFF	TGTGCCAGCAGCTTCGGCGGGACAGGGAAGTACAATGAGCAGTTCTTC
TRBV13	TRBJ2-1	few	-	CASSPHHNEQFF	TGTGCCAGCAGCCCACACCACAATGAGCAGTTCTTC
TRBV6-5	TRBJ2-3	few	-	CASSRDSLNTQYF	TGTGCCAGCAGCCGGGATTCGCTGAATACGCAGTATTTT
TRBV7-8	TRBJ2-7	-	-	CASSLGLGPHNSYEQYF	TGTGCCAGCAGCTTAGGATTGGGCCCCCATAACTCCTACGAGCAGTACTTC
TRBV12-3/TRBV12-4	TRBJ1-6	-	TRBD1	CASRGQGASPLHF	TGTGCCAGCAGGGGACAGGGGGCTTCACCCCTCCACTTT